This T cell receptor (beta chain) derives from a study of T cells in Graves' hyperthyroidism and ophthalmopathy. The study, taken as a whole, reports: The blood repertoire included most of the expanded thyroid clonotypes above 0.001. The model anticipated ophthalmopathy a median about 7 months pre-onset.

The CDR3 is 15 amino acids. Germline V CDR1 and CDR2: LNHDA, SQIVND (reference sequence). Trimming removed 8 bases at V and 3 bases at J, with 16 bases between. RNA transcripts provided the source from which TCR beta CDR3 regions were amplified. A set of HTBI primers served as the primers for a first-round RT-PCR of the TCR CDR3. TCRdb analysed the multiplex PCR reads with MiXCR anew, one entry per CDR3 protein. The data hold about 600,000 distinct CDR3 sequences, with 14% observed a single time. With respect to this clonotype: What it binds is not known.

With duration under 3 months, ophthalmopathy was active: Clinical Activity Score at least 3, NOSPECS at least 4. 10 ml fresh peripheral blood yielded the PBMCs. The sequence derives from a woman between 18 and 29 years old with Graves' ophthalmopathy. The chain is built from TRBV19 and TRBJ2-2; D may be TRBD1 or TRBD2 (5 bases each). Sequencing input: blood. The CDR3 region is CASYLDRGDTGELFF. For the CDR3, the DNA is TGTGCCAGTTACCTTGACCGAGGGGACACCGGGGAGCTGTTTTTT.